Shown below are 11 T cell receptor beta chains from a single sample sequenced in a study of blood T cell repertoires in COVID-19. The method was immunoSEQ multiplex PCR; TCRdb's version includes in-frame clones alone and lacks a portion of them. This sample has 65,000 to 75,000 clones, with 75% to 90% found just once. The sequenced material came from peripheral blood. The receptors stem from a woman in her 50s with active COVID-19.

This clone was counted only a few times. The rearrangement joins TRBV19 to TRBJ2-3, with 9 nucleotides matching TRBD1. Trimming took 5 bases from V and 5 from J; bases not matched to a gene: 5. CDR1 is LNHDA and CDR2 is SQIVND in the germline V gene (reference sequence). The CDR3 totals 14 residues. The CDR3, as DNA: TGTGCCAGTAGTCGCCAGGACAGGGGAGATACGCAGTATTTT. Its protein product is CASSRQDRGDTQYF.

The chain carries TRBV28 and TRBJ2-2; the D gene is possibly TRBD2 (5 bases). The germline V and J ends were trimmed by 6 bases and 5 bases, with 7 bases remaining between them. Germline values: CDR1 MDHEN, CDR2 SYDVKM. The CDR3 sequence is 12 residues long. The DNA of the CDR3 is TGTGCCAGCAGACTAGTAACCGGGGAGCTGTTTTTT. This gives the protein CASRLVTGELFF.

This rearrangement joins TRBV2 to TRBJ1-1; the match to TRBD1 covers 8 bases. This CDR3 has 15 residues. V gave up 6 bases and J gave up 2 bases; unmatched junction bases: 8. Per the germline V gene, CDR1 is SNHLY and CDR2 is FYNNEI. CDR3 protein: CASSAAGGINTEAFF. DNA for the CDR3: TGTGCCAGCAGCGCGGCAGGGGGCATTAACACTGAAGCTTTCTTT.

The chain has TRBV7-2 and TRBJ2-2; possible D gene TRBD1, 5 bases. The germline gives CDR1 SGHTA, CDR2 FQGNSA. Between the trimmed V and J ends, which lost 2 bases and 5 bases, there was a span of 6 bases. The CDR3 runs 13 residues. DNA of the CDR3: TGTGCCAGCAGCTTAAGGGGTACCGGGGAGCTGTTTTTT. Its translation is CASSLRGTGELFF.

This clone was counted a single time. The chain uses TRBV19 and TRBJ2-1, with D perhaps TRBD1 (6 bases). The CDR3 runs to 18 residues. Trimming pared 3 bases from V and 6 bases from J, leaving 24 bases between. CDR1 is LNHDA and CDR2 is SQIVND in the germline V gene (reference sequence). CDR3 sequence reads: CASSIVWMRTATSNEQFF. As DNA, the CDR3 is TGTGCCAGTAGTATCGTTTGGATGAGGACAGCCACCTCCAATGAGCAGTTCTTC. The complete variable domain, with remaining parts taken from reference TRBV19 and TRBJ2-1, reads DGGITQSPKYLFRKEGQNVTLSCEQNLNHDAMYWYRQDPGQGLRLIYYSQIVNDFQKGDIAEGYSVSREKKESFPLTVTSAQKNPTAFYLCASSIVWMRTATSNEQFFGPGTRLTVL.

CDR3: CASRESRVSNYEQYF. In DNA, the CDR3 is TGTGCCAGCAGAGAGAGCCGGGTCTCTAACTACGAGCAGTACTTC. The chain links TRBV2 to TRBJ2-7; D uncertain. The ends were cut back, 6 bases at V and 3 bases at J, with 18 bases in the middle. Per the germline V gene, CDR1 is SNHLY and CDR2 is FYNNEI. CDR3 length: 15 amino acids.

This clone came up many times. In the same sample, other DNA sequences code for this CDR3. The chain carries TRBV5-5 and TRBJ2-5, with D perhaps matching TRBD1 (6 bases). Trimming removed 4 bases from V and 5 bases from J, with 18 bases in between. CDR1 is SGHKS, CDR2 YYEKEE, per germline (reference sequence). CDR3 length: 15 amino acids. CDR3 in amino acids: CASSPGVDLGETQYF. In nucleotides, the CDR3 is TGTGCCAGCAGCCCAGGGGTGGACCTCGGGGAGACCCAGTACTTC.

The chain carries TRBV3-1 (or the pseudogene TRBV3-2) and TRBJ2-2; TRBD2 matches 9 bases. The V segment lost 2 bases and the J segment 4 bases; nucleotides outside the gene matches: 8. Per the germline V gene, CDR1 is LGHDT and CDR2 is YNNKEL (reference sequence). The CDR3 consists of 17 residues. The CDR3 DNA is TGTGCCAGCAGCCAACGGATGACTAGCGGAAGCACCGGGGAGCTGTTTTTT. Protein: CASSQRMTSGSTGELFF.

This sequence joins TRBV5-4 and TRBJ2-3; D may be TRBD1 (6 bases). The V gene's germline CDR1 is SGHNT and CDR2 YYREEE (reference sequence). The length of the CDR3 is 16 residues. V was cut by 0 bases and J by 0 bases, with 11 bases left in between. For the CDR3, the DNA is TGTGCCAGCAGCTTGGCGGCAGGGGCAAGCACAGATACGCAGTATTTT. Protein product: CASSLAAGASTDTQYF.

This chain connects TRBV19 to TRBJ1-1, with D possibly matching TRBD1 (5 bases). Trimming took off 7 bases at V and 1 base at J, with 13 bases between the two ends. The germline V gene has CDR1 LNHDA and CDR2 SQIVND (reference sequence). The CDR3 loop spans 14 amino acids. The CDR3 is CASTPGPSNTEAFF. DNA for the CDR3: TGTGCCAGTACCCCAGGGCCGTCGAACACTGAAGCTTTCTTT. The complete variable domain, with remaining parts taken from reference TRBV19 and TRBJ1-1, reads DGGITQSPKYLFRKEGQNVTLSCEQNLNHDAMYWYRQDPGQGLRLIYYSQIVNDFQKGDIAEGYSVSREKKESFPLTVTSAQKNPTAFYLCASTPGPSNTEAFFGQGTRLTVV.

The V gene is TRBV9, the J gene TRBJ2-3; tentatively, D is TRBD2 (5 bases). The CDR3 runs 16 residues. V lost 0 bases, J lost 0 bases, and 11 bases lay in between. Germline V gene sequence: CDR1 SGDLS, CDR2 YYNGEE. CDR3 residues: CASSVAATRSTDTQYF. The CDR3 DNA sequence: TGTGCCAGCAGCGTAGCTGCCACTAGAAGCACAGATACGCAGTATTTT.